The source of this T cell receptor (beta chain) is a study of blood T cell repertoires in COVID-19. Study context: Sites across the United States, Italy and Spain contributed samples from acute and convalescent COVID-19.

Source study methods: Scientists estimated how many nucleated cells there were by amplifying reference gene primers. Data came from immunoSEQ multiplex PCR; TCRdb stores just in-frame clones and leaves some out. V, J and clone size reflect that table, while D and trimming were determined from the DNA. The sample shows about 170,000 clones, approximately 82% of them seen only once. V lost 6 bases and J lost 2, with 13 bases in between. Germline V CDR1 and CDR2: MNHEY, SMNVEV (reference sequence). The CDR3 has 14 amino acids. The J gene is TRBJ1-2, the V gene TRBV27; weak D call: TRBD1 (5 bases). This TCR derives from a woman at least 80 years old with active or convalescent COVID-19. The source material was peripheral blood. CDR3 nucleotide sequence: TGTGCCAGCAGAACCTGGGGGGACAACTATGGCTACACCTTC. This sequence encodes CASRTWGDNYGYTF.